This T cell receptor (beta chain) was retrieved from a study of blood T cell repertoires in COVID-19. CDR1 and CDR2 (germline): KGHSH, LQKENI. V was trimmed by 4 bases and J by 0 bases, leaving 21 bases between them. The CDR3 covers 18 residues. Here immunoSEQ multiplex PCR was the method, and the copy in TCRdb shows in-frame clones only, minus some. The sample carries fewer than 100,000 clones, around nine tenths recorded once. This sequence joins TRBV18 and TRBJ1-1; perhaps TRBD1 as D (5 bases). This TCR was sampled from a human donor in a cohort sampled during active COVID-19. Sequencing input: peripheral blood. The DNA for the CDR3 is TGTGCCAGCTCACAATCACACACTGGGGCAGGGTTGAACACTGAAGCTTTCTTT. This gives the protein CASSQSHTGAGLNTEAFF.